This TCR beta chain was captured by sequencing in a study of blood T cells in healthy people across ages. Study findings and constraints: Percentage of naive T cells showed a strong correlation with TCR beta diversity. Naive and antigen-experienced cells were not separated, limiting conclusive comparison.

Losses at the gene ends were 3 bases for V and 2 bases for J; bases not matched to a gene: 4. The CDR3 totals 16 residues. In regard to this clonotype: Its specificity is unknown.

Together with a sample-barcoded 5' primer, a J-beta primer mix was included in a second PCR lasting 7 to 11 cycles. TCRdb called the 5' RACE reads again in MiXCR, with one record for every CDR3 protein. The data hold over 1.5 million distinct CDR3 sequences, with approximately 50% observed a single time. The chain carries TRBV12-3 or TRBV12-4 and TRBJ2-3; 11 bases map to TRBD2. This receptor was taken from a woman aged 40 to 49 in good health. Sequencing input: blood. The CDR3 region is CASSFRTSGHTDTQYF. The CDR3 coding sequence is TGTGCCAGCAGTTTCCGGACTAGCGGGCACACAGATACGCAGTATTTT.